This paragraph reports one TCR beta chain. Antigen unknown. The sample originates from a study of shared clonotypes between healthy human individuals. Trimming removed 5 bases at V and 3 bases at J, with 18 bases between. Germline CDR1 SGHNT, CDR2 YENEEA. The CDR3 is 16 amino acids. TCRdb keeps only in-frame clones here, not all; method: immunoSEQ multiplex PCR. The data contain over a million clones, approximately 70% of them singletons. General study points: Naive CD4 clonotype sharing across several donors was 5% to 6%. The authors sampled blood alone, and tissue repertoires likely differ. Relative to memory subsets, naive subsets generally showed larger estimated richness.

The clonotype originates from a man between 18 and 29 years old in good health. The V gene is TRBV11-3, the J gene TRBJ2-3; D unclear. Sequenced material: memory CD4+ T cells sorted from blood. Subset defined: CD45RA-negative fraction. CDR3 nucleotide sequence: TGTGCCAGCAGCCTCGGCGGCAGTAAAGGGACAGATACGCAGTATTTT. This codes for CASSLGGSKGTDTQYF.